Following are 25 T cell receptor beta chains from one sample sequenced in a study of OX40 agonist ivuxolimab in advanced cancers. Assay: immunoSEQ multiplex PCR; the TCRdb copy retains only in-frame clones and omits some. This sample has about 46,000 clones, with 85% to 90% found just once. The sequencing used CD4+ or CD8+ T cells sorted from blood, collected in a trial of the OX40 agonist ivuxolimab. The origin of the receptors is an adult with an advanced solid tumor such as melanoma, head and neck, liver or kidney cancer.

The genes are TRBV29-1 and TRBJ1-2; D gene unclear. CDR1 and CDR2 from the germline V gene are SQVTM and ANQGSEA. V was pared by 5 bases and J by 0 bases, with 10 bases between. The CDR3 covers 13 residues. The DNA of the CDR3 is TGCAGCGTTTATACCGGGACTAACTATGGCTACACCTTC. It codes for CSVYTGTNYGYTF.

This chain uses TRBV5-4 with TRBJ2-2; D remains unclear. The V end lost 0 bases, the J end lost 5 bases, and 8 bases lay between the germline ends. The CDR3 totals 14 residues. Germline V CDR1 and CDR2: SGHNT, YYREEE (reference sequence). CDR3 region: CASSLVSDTGELFF. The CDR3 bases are TGTGCCAGCAGCTTGGTGTCGGATACCGGGGAGCTGTTTTTT. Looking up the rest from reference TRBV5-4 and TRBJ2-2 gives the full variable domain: ETGVTQSPTHLIKTRGQQVTLRCSSQSGHNTVSWYQQALGQGPQFIFQYYREEENGRGNFPPRFSGLQFPNYSSELNVNALELDDSALYLCASSLVSDTGELFFGEGSRLTVL.

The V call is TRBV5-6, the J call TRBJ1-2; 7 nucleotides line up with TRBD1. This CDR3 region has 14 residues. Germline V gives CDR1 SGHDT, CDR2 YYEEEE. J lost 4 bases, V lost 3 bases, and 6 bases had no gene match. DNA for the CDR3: TGTGCCAGCAGCTCTCCGGACAGGTTCTATGGCTACACCTTC. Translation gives CASSSPDRFYGYTF.

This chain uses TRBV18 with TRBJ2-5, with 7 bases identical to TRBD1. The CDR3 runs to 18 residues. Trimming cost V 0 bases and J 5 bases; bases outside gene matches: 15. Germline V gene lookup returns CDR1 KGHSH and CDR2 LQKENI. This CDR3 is CASSPPPEQGWDDETQYF. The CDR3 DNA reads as TGTGCCAGCTCACCACCCCCCGAACAGGGGTGGGACGATGAGACCCAGTACTTC.

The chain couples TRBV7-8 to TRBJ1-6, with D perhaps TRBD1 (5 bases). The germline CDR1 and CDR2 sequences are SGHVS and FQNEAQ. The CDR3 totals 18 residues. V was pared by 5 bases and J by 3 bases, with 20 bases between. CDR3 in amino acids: CASSRRRDPTGYNSPLHF. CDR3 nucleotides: TGTGCCAGCAGCCGACGACGGGACCCAACTGGCTATAATTCACCCCTCCACTTT.

CDR3 coding DNA: TGTGCCAGCACCGGGACGTACTATGGCTACACCTTC. This gives the protein CASTGTYYGYTF. The genes are TRBV2 and TRBJ1-2; D is perhaps TRBD1 (5 bases). The V end was cut by 7 bases, the J end by 3 bases, with 9 bases between. Germline V gene data show CDR1 as SNHLY and CDR2 as FYNNEI. This CDR3 region has 12 residues. Variable domain in full (rest from reference TRBV2 and TRBJ1-2): EPEVTQTPSHQVTQMGQEVILRCVPISNHLYFYWYRQILGQKVEFLVSFYNNEISEKSEIFDDQFSVERPDGSNFTLKIRSTKLEDSAMYFCASTGTYYGYTFGSGTRLTVV.

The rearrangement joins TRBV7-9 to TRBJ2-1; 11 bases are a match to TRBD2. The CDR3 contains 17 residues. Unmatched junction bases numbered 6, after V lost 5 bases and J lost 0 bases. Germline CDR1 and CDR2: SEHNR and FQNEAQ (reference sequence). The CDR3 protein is CASSPASGGTSYNEQFF. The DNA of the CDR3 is TGTGCCAGCAGCCCGGCTAGCGGGGGGACCTCCTACAATGAGCAGTTCTTC.

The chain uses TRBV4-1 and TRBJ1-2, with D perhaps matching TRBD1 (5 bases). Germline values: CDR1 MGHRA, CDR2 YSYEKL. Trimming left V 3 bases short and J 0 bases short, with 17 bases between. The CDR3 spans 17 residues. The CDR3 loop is CASSQPGTATSNYGYTF. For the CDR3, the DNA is TGCGCCAGCAGCCAGCCCGGGACCGCAACCTCTAACTATGGCTACACCTTC.

The CDR3 DNA is TGTGCCAGCAGTTACTCGTGGGGGCCGAATGAAAAACTGTTTTTT. Residues: CASSYSWGPNEKLFF. This chain joins TRBV6-5 and TRBJ1-4; D possibly corresponds to TRBD1 (6 bases). The germline gives CDR1 MNHEY, CDR2 SVGAGI. The V and J ends lost 0 bases and 5 bases respectively, with 10 bases between them. The CDR3 consists of 15 residues.

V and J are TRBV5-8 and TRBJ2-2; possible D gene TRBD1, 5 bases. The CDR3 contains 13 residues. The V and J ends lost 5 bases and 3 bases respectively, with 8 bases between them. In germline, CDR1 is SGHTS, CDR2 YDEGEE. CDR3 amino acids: CASRSRDTGELFF. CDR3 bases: TGTGCCAGCAGATCCAGGGACACCGGGGAGCTGTTTTTT.

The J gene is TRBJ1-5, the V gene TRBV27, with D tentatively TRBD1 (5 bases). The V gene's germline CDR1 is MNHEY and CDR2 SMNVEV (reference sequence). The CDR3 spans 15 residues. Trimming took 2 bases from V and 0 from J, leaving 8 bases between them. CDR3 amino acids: CASSLAGYSNQPQHF. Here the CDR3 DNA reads TGTGCCAGCAGTTTAGCAGGGTATAGCAATCAGCCCCAGCATTTT.

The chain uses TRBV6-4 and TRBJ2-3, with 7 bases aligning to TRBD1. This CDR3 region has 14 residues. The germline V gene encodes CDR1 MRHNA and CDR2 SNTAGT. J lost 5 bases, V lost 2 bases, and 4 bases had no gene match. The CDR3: CASSDGTVRDTQYF. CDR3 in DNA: TGTGCCAGCAGTGACGGGACAGTCAGAGATACGCAGTATTTT.

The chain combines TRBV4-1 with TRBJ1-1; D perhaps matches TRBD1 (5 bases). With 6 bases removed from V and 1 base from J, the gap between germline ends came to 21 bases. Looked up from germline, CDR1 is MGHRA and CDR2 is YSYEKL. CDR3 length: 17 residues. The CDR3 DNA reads TGCGCCAGCAGGGTTCGGGACCTCCAAGGGCGGAACACTGAAGCTTTCTTT. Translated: CASRVRDLQGRNTEAFF.

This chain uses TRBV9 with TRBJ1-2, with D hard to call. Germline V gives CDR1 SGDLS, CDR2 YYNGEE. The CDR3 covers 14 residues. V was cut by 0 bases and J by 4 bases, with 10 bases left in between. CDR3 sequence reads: CASSVEDASYGYTF. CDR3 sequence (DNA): TGTGCCAGCAGCGTAGAAGACGCCTCCTATGGCTACACCTTC.

The CDR3, as DNA: TGTGCCAGCAGTTATAACCGCAATCAGCCCCAGCATTTT. This encodes CASSYNRNQPQHF. The V and J genes are TRBV6-5 and TRBJ1-5; D is uncertain. The CDR3 sequence is 13 residues long. The V gene lost 3 bases and the J gene lost 2 bases, with 5 bases spanning the gap. The germline V gene has CDR1 MNHEY and CDR2 SVGAGI.

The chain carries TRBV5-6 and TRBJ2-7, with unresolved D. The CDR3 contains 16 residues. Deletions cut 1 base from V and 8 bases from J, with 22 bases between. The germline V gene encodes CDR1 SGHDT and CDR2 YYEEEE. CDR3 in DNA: TGTGCCAGCAGCTTGCAAAGTTTCTGGACGGACCAAAAGCAGTACTTC. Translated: CASSLQSFWTDQKQYF.

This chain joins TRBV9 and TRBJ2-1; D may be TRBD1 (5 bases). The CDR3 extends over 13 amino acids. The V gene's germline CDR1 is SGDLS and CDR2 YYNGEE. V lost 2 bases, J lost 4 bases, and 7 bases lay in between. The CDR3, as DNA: TGTGCCAGCAGCGTCGACAGATACAATGAGCAGTTCTTC. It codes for CASSVDRYNEQFF.

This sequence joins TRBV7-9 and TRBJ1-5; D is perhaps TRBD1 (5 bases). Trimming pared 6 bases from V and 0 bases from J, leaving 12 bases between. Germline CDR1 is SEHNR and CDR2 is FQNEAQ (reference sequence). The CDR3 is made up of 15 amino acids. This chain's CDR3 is CASSGGGLSNQPQHF. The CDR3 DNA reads TGTGCCAGCAGTGGGGGAGGCCTTAGCAATCAGCCCCAGCATTTT.

The CDR3 loop is CASRFGTLNQPQHF. The CDR3 DNA reads TGTGCCAGCAGGTTTGGGACACTCAATCAGCCCCAGCATTTT. V usage is TRBV28 and J usage is TRBJ1-5; D is possibly TRBD1 (6 bases). Germline V gene sequence: CDR1 MDHEN, CDR2 SYDVKM. Between the trimmed V and J ends, which lost 6 bases and 3 bases, there was a span of 12 bases. The CDR3 totals 14 residues.

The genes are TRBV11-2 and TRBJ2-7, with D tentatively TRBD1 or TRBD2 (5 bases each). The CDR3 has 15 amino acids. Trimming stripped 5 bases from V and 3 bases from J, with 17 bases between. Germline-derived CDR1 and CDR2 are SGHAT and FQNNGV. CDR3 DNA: TGTGCCAGCAGCCCCCTTGGTGGGGGATACTACGAGCAGTACTTC. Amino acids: CASSPLGGGYYEQYF.

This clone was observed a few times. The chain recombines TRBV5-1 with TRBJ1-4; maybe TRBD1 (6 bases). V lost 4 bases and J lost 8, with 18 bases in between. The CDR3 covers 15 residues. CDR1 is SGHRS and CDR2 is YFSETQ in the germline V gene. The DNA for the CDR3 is TGCGCCAGCAGCCCTGAGGGGGTGGGATACGAAAAACTGTTTTTT. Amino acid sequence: CASSPEGVGYEKLFF.

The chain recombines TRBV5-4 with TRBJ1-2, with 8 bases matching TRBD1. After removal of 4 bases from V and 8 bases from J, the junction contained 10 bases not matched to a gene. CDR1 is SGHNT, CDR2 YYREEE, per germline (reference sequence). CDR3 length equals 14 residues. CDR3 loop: CASSPDRAPLGYTF. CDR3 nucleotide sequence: TGTGCCAGCAGCCCGGACAGGGCCCCTTTAGGCTACACCTTC.

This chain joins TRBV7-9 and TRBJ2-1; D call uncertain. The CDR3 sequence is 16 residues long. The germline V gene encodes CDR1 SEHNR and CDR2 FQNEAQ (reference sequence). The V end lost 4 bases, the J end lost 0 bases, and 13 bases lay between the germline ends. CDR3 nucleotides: TGTGCCAGCAGCTCCTCCTGGATGGCCTCCTACAATGAGCAGTTCTTC. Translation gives CASSSSWMASYNEQFF.

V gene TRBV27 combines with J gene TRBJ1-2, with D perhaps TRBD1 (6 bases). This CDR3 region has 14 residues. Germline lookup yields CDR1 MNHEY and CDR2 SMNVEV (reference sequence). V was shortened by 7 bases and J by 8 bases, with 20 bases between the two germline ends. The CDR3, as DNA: TGTGCCAGCACCTCAGAATGGACAGTTAAGGGCTACACCTTC. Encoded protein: CASTSEWTVKGYTF.

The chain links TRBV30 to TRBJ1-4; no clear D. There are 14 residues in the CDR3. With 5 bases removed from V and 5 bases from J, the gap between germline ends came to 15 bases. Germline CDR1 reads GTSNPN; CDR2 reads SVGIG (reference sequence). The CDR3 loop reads CAWAPVAPNEKLFF. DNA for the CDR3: TGTGCCTGGGCCCCCGTGGCCCCGAATGAAAAACTGTTTTTT.